These T cell receptor beta chains were read from a single sample in a study of T-cell reconstitution after alpha-beta-depleted transplantation in children. TCRdb re-called the PCR reads through MiXCR, storing one row per CDR3 protein. The table lists approximately 980,000 distinct CDR3 sequences, roughly 29% of them singletons. Source: PBMCs, mostly from graft donor cells, taken 360 days after TCRalphabeta/CD19-depleted stem cell transplant. The receptors shown here come from a boy younger than two who had a stem cell transplant for SCID, so the T cells may come from the graft donor. The CDR3 runs from the conserved cysteine through the conserved F or W. D genes are given only for firm matches. Some rows have no size entry. The others give once, few or many, or a class for an expanded clone.

abundance: NA; d_gene: NA; v_gene: TRBV6-5; j_gene: TRBJ2-3; CDR3nt: TGTGCCAGCAGTTCTCAGGGTGGGCAGTATTTT; CDR3aa: CASSSQGGQYF
abundance: few; d_gene: NA; v_gene: TRBV20-1; j_gene: TRBJ2-7; CDR3nt: TGCAGTGCCCCTTTGACGGTTAGCTCCTACGAGCAGTACTTC; CDR3aa: CSAPLTVSSYEQYF
abundance: NA; d_gene: NA; v_gene: TRBV5-5; j_gene: TRBJ2-4; CDR3nt: TGTGCCAGCAGCGACGGGAGCGAAAACATTCAGTACTTC; CDR3aa: CASSDGSENIQYF
abundance: NA; d_gene: NA; v_gene: TRBV6-1; j_gene: TRBJ2-4; CDR3nt: TGTGCCAGCAACCCTAGGGGGGAAGCCAAAAACATTCAGTACTTC; CDR3aa: CASNPRGEAKNIQYF
abundance: few; d_gene: TRBD1; v_gene: TRBV2; j_gene: TRBJ2-5; CDR3nt: TGTGCCAGCAGGCATCGGACAGGGGAAGAGACCCAGTACTTC; CDR3aa: CASRHRTGEETQYF
abundance: NA; d_gene: TRBD1; v_gene: TRBV5-1; j_gene: TRBJ2-1; CDR3nt: TGCGCCAGCAGCACAGACAGGGCCAAGCAGTTCTTC; CDR3aa: CASSTDRAKQFF
abundance: few; d_gene: NA; v_gene: TRBV7-4; j_gene: TRBJ2-1; CDR3nt: TGTGCCAGCAGCTTATCGCACGGGGGTGTGAGCCGCGACTCCTACAATGAGCAGTTCTTC; CDR3aa: CASSLSHGGVSRDSYNEQFF
abundance: many; d_gene: TRBD2; v_gene: TRBV28; j_gene: TRBJ2-3; CDR3nt: TGTGCCAGCAGGAGCGGGGGTTATACGCAGTATTTT; CDR3aa: CASRSGGYTQYF
abundance: few; d_gene: NA; v_gene: TRBV27; j_gene: TRBJ2-3; CDR3nt: TGTGCCAGCAGTCCGAGACAGAGAAGGAGCTTCACAGATACGCAGTATTTT; CDR3aa: CASSPRQRRSFTDTQYF
abundance: few; d_gene: NA; v_gene: TRBV28; j_gene: TRBJ1-5; CDR3nt: TGTGCCAGCCGTGAGGGACTTAGCAATCAGCCCCAGCATTTT; CDR3aa: CASREGLSNQPQHF
abundance: few; d_gene: TRBD1; v_gene: TRBV7-9; j_gene: TRBJ2-7; CDR3nt: TGTGCCAGCAGCTTGGGACAGGGGGTCAACGAGCAGTACTTC; CDR3aa: CASSLGQGVNEQYF
abundance: NA; d_gene: NA; v_gene: TRBV7-2; j_gene: TRBJ2-1; CDR3nt: TGTGCCAGCAGTAACAGGTTCGGGTCTACACAGAATGAGCAGTTCTTC; CDR3aa: CASSNRFGSTQNEQFF
abundance: few; d_gene: NA; v_gene: TRBV18; j_gene: TRBJ2-7; CDR3nt: TGTGCCAGCTCCGGATCGGTGAGGTTTTACTCCTACGAGCAGTACTTC; CDR3aa: CASSGSVRFYSYEQYF
abundance: few; d_gene: TRBD1; v_gene: TRBV12-3/TRBV12-4; j_gene: TRBJ2-7; CDR3nt: TGTGCCAGCAGTCAAGGGACAGGGCTAGACGAGCAGTACTTC; CDR3aa: CASSQGTGLDEQYF
abundance: NA; d_gene: NA; v_gene: TRBV9; j_gene: TRBJ2-2; CDR3nt: TGTGCCAGCAGCGTAGCTGGAATTACCACCGGGGAGCTGTTTTTT; CDR3aa: CASSVAGITTGELFF
abundance: few; d_gene: NA; v_gene: TRBV4-1; j_gene: TRBJ2-4; CDR3nt: TGCGCCAGCAGCCGCGAAGCAGGGAAAACCAAAAACATTCAGTACTTC; CDR3aa: CASSREAGKTKNIQYF
abundance: NA; d_gene: NA; v_gene: TRBV15; j_gene: TRBJ2-7; CDR3nt: TGTGCCACCAGCACAGCTCGGGGTCCCTACGAGCAGTACTTC; CDR3aa: CATSTARGPYEQYF
abundance: NA; d_gene: TRBD2; v_gene: TRBV7-9; j_gene: TRBJ2-4; CDR3nt: TGTGCCAGCAGTCCTCCGGGACTAGAGGCCAGAAGCATTCAGTACTTC; CDR3aa: CASSPPGLEARSIQYF
abundance: once; d_gene: TRBD1; v_gene: TRBV7-8; j_gene: TRBJ1-4; CDR3nt: TGTGCCAGCAGCTTCCCCACAGGGGAGGGTGAAAAACTGTTTTTT; CDR3aa: CASSFPTGEGEKLFF
abundance: few; d_gene: NA; v_gene: TRBV3-1; j_gene: TRBJ2-1; CDR3nt: TGTGCCAGCAGCCAAGATCCCCCCCATGCCGAGTACAATGAGCAGTTCTTC; CDR3aa: CASSQDPPHAEYNEQFF
abundance: NA; d_gene: NA; v_gene: TRBV6-5; j_gene: TRBJ2-5; CDR3nt: TGTGCCAGCAGAATCTCCCGGTTC; CDR3aa: CASRISRF
abundance: NA; d_gene: NA; v_gene: TRBV27; j_gene: TRBJ2-5; CDR3nt: TGTGCCAGCAGTTTCGGCGCCAAAGGAGAGACCCAGTACTTC; CDR3aa: CASSFGAKGETQYF
abundance: NA; d_gene: NA; v_gene: TRBV2; j_gene: TRBJ1-1; CDR3nt: TGTGCCAGCTGGTCCGTGGTCACAGGAACTTCCTTTGGGACTGAAGCTTTCTTT; CDR3aa: CASWSVVTGTSFGTEAFF
abundance: few; d_gene: TRBD1; v_gene: TRBV4-1; j_gene: TRBJ2-1; CDR3nt: TGCGCCAGCAGCCAAAGGGACAGGGGACATGAGCAGTTCTTC; CDR3aa: CASSQRDRGHEQFF
abundance: NA; d_gene: NA; v_gene: TRBV6-2/TRBV6-3; j_gene: TRBJ2-7; CDR3nt: TGTGCCAGCACCCCCCACCCCGTTGGAGACGAGCAGTACTTC; CDR3aa: CASTPHPVGDEQYF
abundance: NA; d_gene: NA; v_gene: TRBV6-2/TRBV6-3; j_gene: TRBJ2-7; CDR3nt: TGTGCCACCCAGGACCCCCGGAGCGAGCAGTACTTC; CDR3aa: CATQDPRSEQYF
abundance: NA; d_gene: NA; v_gene: TRBV7-6; j_gene: TRBJ2-2; CDR3nt: TGTGCCAGCAGCTTAGGGTTTAGCGTCACCGGGGAGCTGTTTTTT; CDR3aa: CASSLGFSVTGELFF
abundance: NA; d_gene: TRBD1; v_gene: TRBV20-1; j_gene: TRBJ1-4; CDR3nt: TGCAGTGCTCCCCGGACAGGGCTAGATATGGTGGCTAATGAAAAACTGTTTTTT; CDR3aa: CSAPRTGLDMVANEKLFF
abundance: few; d_gene: NA; v_gene: TRBV2; j_gene: TRBJ2-1; CDR3nt: TGTGCCAGCAGTGATTATATGGATGAGCAGTTCTTC; CDR3aa: CASSDYMDEQFF
abundance: NA; d_gene: TRBD2; v_gene: TRBV4-3; j_gene: TRBJ2-5; CDR3nt: TGCGCCAGCAGCCGAGGACTAGCGGGGGGCCGTCCGGGGGAGACCCAGTACTTC; CDR3aa: CASSRGLAGGRPGETQYF
abundance: NA; d_gene: TRBD1; v_gene: TRBV5-1; j_gene: TRBJ2-7; CDR3nt: TGCGCCAGCAGCCCCGGACAGGCGAATTCCTACGAGCAGTACTTC; CDR3aa: CASSPGQANSYEQYF
abundance: few; d_gene: NA; v_gene: TRBV12-3/TRBV12-4; j_gene: TRBJ2-7; CDR3nt: TGTGCCAGCAGCTATATGACAGGATACGAGCAGTACTTC; CDR3aa: CASSYMTGYEQYF
abundance: few; d_gene: NA; v_gene: TRBV15; j_gene: TRBJ2-2; CDR3nt: TGTGCCACCAGCAGAGAAAGGGCCGGGGAGCTGTTTTTT; CDR3aa: CATSRERAGELFF
abundance: NA; d_gene: NA; v_gene: TRBV7-2; j_gene: TRBJ2-7; CDR3nt: TGTGCCAGCAGCCTGGCCCGGGTGGCCTACGAGCAGTACTTC; CDR3aa: CASSLARVAYEQYF
abundance: NA; d_gene: TRBD1; v_gene: TRBV7-8; j_gene: TRBJ1-5; CDR3nt: TGTGCCAGCAGCTTAGCCGTCAGGGGGCCCTTTCTTTTGACCCAGCATTTT; CDR3aa: CASSLAVRGPFLLTQHF
abundance: once; d_gene: NA; v_gene: TRBV3-1; j_gene: TRBJ2-7; CDR3nt: TGTGCCAGCAGCCCCAGCAGGCCCAACTACGAGCAGTACTTC; CDR3aa: CASSPSRPNYEQYF
abundance: NA; d_gene: TRBD1; v_gene: TRBV7-2; j_gene: TRBJ2-2; CDR3nt: TGTGCCAGCACCGGACAGGGGTTCGGAGGGGAGCTGTTTTTT; CDR3aa: CASTGQGFGGELFF
abundance: few; d_gene: TRBD1; v_gene: TRBV10-3; j_gene: TRBJ2-6; CDR3nt: TGTGCCATCAGTGATCGAGTGCTGGGACAGGGCCAGATGGGGGCCAACGTCCTGACTTTC; CDR3aa: CAISDRVLGQGQMGANVLTF
abundance: NA; d_gene: NA; v_gene: TRBV10-3; j_gene: TRBJ2-3; CDR3nt: TGTGCCATCAGTGAGTTCGGGGGGCCCGGGGGAGATACGCAGTATTTT; CDR3aa: CAISEFGGPGGDTQYF
abundance: few; d_gene: NA; v_gene: TRBV29-1; j_gene: TRBJ2-2; CDR3nt: TGCAGCGTTGTGTCACCCTTGAGCACCGGGGAGCTGTTTTTT; CDR3aa: CSVVSPLSTGELFF
abundance: NA; d_gene: TRBD1; v_gene: TRBV5-1; j_gene: TRBJ1-5; CDR3nt: TGCGCCAGCAGCTTGGGGCAGGGGGTTGGTCAGCCCCAGCATTTT; CDR3aa: CASSLGQGVGQPQHF
abundance: many; d_gene: NA; v_gene: TRBV5-1; j_gene: TRBJ2-7; CDR3nt: TGTGCCAGCAGCTTAGTGGGCAGTTCCTACGAGCAGTACTTC; CDR3aa: CASSLVGSSYEQYF
abundance: NA; d_gene: NA; v_gene: TRBV5-5; j_gene: TRBJ2-5; CDR3nt: TGTGCCAGCAGCTTGGTGGTCTCGACGGAGACCCAGTACTTC; CDR3aa: CASSLVVSTETQYF
abundance: NA; d_gene: TRBD1; v_gene: TRBV2; j_gene: TRBJ1-5; CDR3nt: TGTGCCAGCAGCGGGACAGGCTATCAGCCCCAGCATTTT; CDR3aa: CASSGTGYQPQHF
abundance: NA; d_gene: NA; v_gene: TRBV10-3; j_gene: TRBJ2-5; CDR3nt: TGTGCCACGGCAGACAGCCTTCAAGAGACCCAGTACTTC; CDR3aa: CATADSLQETQYF